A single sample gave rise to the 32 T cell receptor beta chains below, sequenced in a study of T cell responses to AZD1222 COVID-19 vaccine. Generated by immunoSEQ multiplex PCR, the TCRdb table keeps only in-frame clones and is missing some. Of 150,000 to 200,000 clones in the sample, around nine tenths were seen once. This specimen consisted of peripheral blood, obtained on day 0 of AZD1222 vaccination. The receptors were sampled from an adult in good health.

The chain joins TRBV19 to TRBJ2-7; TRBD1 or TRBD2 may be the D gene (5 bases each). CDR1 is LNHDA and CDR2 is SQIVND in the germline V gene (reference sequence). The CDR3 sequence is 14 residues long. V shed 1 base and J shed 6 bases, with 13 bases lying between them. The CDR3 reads CASSIVSSGGEQYF. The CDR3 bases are TGTGCCAGTAGTATAGTTTCTAGTGGGGGCGAGCAGTACTTC.

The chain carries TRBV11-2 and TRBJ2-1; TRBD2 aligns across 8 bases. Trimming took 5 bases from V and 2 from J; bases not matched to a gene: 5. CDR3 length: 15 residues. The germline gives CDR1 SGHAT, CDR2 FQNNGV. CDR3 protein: CASSTTSGAYNEQFF. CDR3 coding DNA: TGTGCCAGCAGCACTACTAGCGGAGCCTACAATGAGCAGTTCTTC.

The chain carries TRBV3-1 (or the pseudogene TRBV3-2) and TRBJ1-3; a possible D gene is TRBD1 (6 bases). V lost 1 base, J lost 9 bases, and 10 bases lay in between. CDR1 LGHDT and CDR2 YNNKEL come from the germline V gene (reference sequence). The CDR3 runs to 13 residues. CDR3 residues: CASSQVGGGTIYF. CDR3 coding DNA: TGTGCCAGCAGCCAAGTAGGGGGGGGCACCATATATTTT.

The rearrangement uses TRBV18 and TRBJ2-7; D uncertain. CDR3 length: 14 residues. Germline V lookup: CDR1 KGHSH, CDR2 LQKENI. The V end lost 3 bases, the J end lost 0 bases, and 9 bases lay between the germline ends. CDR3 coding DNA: TGTGCCAGCTCACCTCCGGCTAGCTCCTACGAGCAGTACTTC. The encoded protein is CASSPPASSYEQYF.

The CDR3 bases are TGTGCCAGCAGTTCGGGACAGGGTAACTACGAGCAGTACTTC. The encoded protein is CASSSGQGNYEQYF. The J gene is TRBJ2-7, the V gene TRBV6-5; 9 bases are a match to TRBD1. This CDR3 comprises 14 residues. Per the germline V gene, CDR1 is MNHEY and CDR2 is SVGAGI. V dropped 4 bases and J dropped 3; count of bases not matched to a gene: 4.

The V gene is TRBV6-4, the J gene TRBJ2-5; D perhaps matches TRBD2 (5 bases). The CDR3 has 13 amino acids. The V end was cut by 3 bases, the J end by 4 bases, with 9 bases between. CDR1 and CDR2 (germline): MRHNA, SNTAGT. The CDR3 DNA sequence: TGTGCCAGCAGTGAATATGAGGGAGAGACCCAGTACTTC. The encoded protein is CASSEYEGETQYF.

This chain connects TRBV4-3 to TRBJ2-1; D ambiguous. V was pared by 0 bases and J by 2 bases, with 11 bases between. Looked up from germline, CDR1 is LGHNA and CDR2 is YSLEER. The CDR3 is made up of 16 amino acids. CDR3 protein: CASSQESSIAYNEQFF. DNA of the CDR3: TGCGCCAGCAGCCAAGAGTCCAGTATAGCCTACAATGAGCAGTTCTTC.

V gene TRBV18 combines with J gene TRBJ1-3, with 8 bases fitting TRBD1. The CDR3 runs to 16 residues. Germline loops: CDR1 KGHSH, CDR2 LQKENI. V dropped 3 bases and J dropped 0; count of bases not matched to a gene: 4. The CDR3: CASSPGQGSSGNTIYF. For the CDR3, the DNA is TGTGCCAGCTCACCTGGACAGGGATCCTCTGGAAACACCATATATTTT.

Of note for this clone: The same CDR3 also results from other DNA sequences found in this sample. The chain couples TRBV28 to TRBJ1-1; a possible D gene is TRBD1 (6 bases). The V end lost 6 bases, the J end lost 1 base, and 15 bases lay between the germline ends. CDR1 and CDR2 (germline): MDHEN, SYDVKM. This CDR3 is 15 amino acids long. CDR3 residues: CASSLAGGGNTEAFF. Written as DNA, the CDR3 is TGTGCCAGCAGCCTGGCCGGGGGCGGGAACACTGAAGCTTTCTTT.

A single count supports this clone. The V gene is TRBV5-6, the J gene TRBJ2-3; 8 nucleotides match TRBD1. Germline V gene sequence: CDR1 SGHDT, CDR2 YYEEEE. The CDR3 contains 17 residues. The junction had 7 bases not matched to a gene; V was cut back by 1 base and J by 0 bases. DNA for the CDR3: TGTGCCAGCAGCTTGAGCATGGGACAGGAAAGCACAGATACGCAGTATTTT. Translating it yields CASSLSMGQESTDTQYF.

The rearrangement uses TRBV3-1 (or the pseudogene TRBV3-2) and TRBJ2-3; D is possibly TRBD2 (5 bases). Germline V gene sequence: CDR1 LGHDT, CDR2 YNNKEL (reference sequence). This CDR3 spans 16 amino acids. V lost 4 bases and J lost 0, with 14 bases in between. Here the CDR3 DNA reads TGTGCCAGCAGCCGCTTTTCCGGGGTTAGCACAGATACGCAGTATTTT. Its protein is CASSRFSGVSTDTQYF.

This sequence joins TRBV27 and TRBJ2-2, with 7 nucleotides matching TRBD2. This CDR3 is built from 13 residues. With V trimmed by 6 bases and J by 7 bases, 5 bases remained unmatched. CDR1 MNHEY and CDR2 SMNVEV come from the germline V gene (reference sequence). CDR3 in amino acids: CASSPSGRGELFF. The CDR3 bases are TGTGCCAGCAGCCCTAGCGGTCGCGGGGAGCTGTTTTTT.

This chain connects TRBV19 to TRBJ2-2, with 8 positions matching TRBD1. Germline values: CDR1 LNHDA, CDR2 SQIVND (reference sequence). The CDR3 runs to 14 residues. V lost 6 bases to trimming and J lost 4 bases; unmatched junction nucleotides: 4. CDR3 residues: CASRTGASTGELFF. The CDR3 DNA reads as TGTGCCAGTAGGACAGGGGCGAGCACCGGGGAGCTGTTTTTT.

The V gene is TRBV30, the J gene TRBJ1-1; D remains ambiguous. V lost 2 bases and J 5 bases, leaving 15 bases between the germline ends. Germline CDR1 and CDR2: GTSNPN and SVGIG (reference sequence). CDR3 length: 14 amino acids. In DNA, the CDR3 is TGTGCCTGGAGTTTCCGAAGTCGAGCGACTGAAGCTTTCTTT. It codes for CAWSFRSRATEAFF.

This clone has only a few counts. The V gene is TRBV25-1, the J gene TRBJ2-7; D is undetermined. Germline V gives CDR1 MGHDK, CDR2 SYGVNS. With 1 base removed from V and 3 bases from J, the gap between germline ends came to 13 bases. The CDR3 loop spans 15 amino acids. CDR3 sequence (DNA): TGTGCCAGCAGTGAATTAGGTGGCAGGTTCTACGAGCAGTACTTC. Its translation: CASSELGGRFYEQYF.

The CDR3 region has the DNA TGTGCCAGCAACCGTGGGATTGGCTCCGAGCAGTACTTC. Amino acids: CASNRGIGSEQYF. The chain uses TRBV27 and TRBJ2-7, with D uncertain. V was cut by 7 bases and J by 6 bases, with 16 bases left in between. This CDR3 has 13 residues. Germline V gene data show CDR1 as MNHEY and CDR2 as SMNVEV (reference sequence).

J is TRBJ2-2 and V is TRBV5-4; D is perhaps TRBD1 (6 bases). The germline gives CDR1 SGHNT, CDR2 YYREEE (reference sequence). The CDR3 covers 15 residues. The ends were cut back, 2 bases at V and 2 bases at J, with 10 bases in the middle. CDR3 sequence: CASSLQGSNTGELFF. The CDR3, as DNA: TGTGCCAGCAGCTTACAGGGTAGCAACACCGGGGAGCTGTTTTTT.

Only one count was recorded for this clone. CDR3 in DNA: TGTGCCAGTACTAGGGGGAACACCGGGGAGCTGTTTTTT. It specifies CASTRGNTGELFF. V gene TRBV25-1 combines with J gene TRBJ2-2, with D perhaps given as TRBD1 or TRBD2 (5 bases each). The CDR3 consists of 13 residues. V was cut by 9 bases and J by 1 base, with 9 bases left in between. Germline loops: CDR1 MGHDK, CDR2 SYGVNS.

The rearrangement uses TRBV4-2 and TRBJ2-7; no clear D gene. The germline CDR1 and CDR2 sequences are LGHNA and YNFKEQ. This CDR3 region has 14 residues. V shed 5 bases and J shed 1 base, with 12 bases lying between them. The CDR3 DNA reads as TGTGCCAGCAGCTCCAGACTGGGATCCTACGAGCAGTACTTC. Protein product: CASSSRLGSYEQYF.

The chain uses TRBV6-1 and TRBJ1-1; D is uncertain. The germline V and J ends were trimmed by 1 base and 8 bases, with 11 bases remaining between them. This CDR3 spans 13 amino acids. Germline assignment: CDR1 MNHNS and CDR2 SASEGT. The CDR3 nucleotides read TGTGCCAGCAGTGAAGAAGTAACCGGGGAAGCTTTCTTT. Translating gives CASSEEVTGEAFF.

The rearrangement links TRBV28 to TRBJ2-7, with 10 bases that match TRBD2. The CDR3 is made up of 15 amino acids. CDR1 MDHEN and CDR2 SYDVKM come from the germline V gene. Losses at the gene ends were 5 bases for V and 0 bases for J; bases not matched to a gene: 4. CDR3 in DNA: TGTGCCAGCAGTCGCACTAGCGGGGTCTCCTACGAGCAGTACTTC. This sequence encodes CASSRTSGVSYEQYF.

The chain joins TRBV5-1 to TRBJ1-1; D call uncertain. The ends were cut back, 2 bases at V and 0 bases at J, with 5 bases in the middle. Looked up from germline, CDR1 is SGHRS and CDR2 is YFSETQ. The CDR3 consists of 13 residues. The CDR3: CASSLGLNTEAFF. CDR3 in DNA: TGCGCCAGCAGCTTAGGTCTGAACACTGAAGCTTTCTTT.

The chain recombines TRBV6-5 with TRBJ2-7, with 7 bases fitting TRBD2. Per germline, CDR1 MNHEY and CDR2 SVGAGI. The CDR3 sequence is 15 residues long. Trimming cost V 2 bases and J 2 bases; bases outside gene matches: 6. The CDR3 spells CASSYGREPAYEQYF. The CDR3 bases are TGTGCCAGCAGTTACGGGAGGGAACCAGCCTACGAGCAGTACTTC.

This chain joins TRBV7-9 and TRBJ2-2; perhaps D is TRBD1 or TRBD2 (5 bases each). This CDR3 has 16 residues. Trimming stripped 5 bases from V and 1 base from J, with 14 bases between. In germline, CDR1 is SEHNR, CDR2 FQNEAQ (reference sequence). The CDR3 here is CASSTPGTENTGELFF. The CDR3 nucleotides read TGTGCCAGCAGCACACCCGGGACGGAGAACACCGGGGAGCTGTTTTTT.

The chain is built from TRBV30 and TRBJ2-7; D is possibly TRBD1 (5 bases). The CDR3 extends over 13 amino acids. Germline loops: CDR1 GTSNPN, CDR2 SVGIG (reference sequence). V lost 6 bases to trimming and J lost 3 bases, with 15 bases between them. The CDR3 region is CACGHPFDYEQYF. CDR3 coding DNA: TGTGCCTGTGGACACCCGTTCGACTACGAGCAGTACTTC.

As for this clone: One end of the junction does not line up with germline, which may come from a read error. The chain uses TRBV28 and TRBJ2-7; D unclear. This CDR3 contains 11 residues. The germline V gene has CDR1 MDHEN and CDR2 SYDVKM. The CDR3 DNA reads TGTGCCAGCAGTTCTTTATACAGTAACGACTTC. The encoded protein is CASSSLYSNDF.

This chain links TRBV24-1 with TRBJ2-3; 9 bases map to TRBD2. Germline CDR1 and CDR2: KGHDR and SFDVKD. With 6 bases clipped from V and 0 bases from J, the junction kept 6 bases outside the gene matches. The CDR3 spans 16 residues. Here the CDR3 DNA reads TGTGCCACCAGTCGCGCTAGCGGGGCTAGCACAGATACGCAGTATTTT. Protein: CATSRASGASTDTQYF.

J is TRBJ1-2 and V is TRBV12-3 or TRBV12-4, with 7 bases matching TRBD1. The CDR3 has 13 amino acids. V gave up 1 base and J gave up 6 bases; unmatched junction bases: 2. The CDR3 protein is CASSLGTGDGYTF. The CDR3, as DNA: TGTGCCAGCAGTTTAGGGACAGGTGATGGCTACACCTTC.

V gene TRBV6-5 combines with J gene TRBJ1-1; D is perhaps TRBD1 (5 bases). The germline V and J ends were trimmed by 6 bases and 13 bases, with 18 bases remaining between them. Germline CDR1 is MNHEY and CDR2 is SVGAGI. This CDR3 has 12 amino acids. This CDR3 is CASSLYQGKSFF. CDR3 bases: TGTGCCAGCAGCTTATACCAGGGAAAGAGTTTCTTT.

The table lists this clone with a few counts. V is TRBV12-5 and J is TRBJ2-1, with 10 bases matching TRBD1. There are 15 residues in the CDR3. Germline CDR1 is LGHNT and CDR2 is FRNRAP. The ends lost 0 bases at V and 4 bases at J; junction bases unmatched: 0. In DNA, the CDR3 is TGTGCTAGTGGTTTGGTGGGACAGGGGTACAATGAGCAGTTCTTC. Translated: CASGLVGQGYNEQFF.

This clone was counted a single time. DNA of the CDR3: TGTGCCCCCCAACGGGGGGAAACCGGGGAGCTGTTTTTT. It yields the protein CAPQRGETGELFF. The J gene is TRBJ2-2, the V gene TRBV14; TRBD2 agrees at 7 bases. This CDR3 region has 13 residues. Germline V gives CDR1 SGHDN, CDR2 FVKESK. J lost 5 bases, V lost 11 bases, and 8 bases had no gene match.

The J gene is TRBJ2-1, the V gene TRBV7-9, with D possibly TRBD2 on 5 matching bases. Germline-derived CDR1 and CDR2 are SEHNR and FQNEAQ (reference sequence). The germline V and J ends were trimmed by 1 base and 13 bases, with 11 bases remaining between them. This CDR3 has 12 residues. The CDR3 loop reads CASSLEQRSQFF. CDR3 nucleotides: TGTGCCAGCAGCTTAGAGCAGCGGAGCCAGTTCTTC.